Following are 11 T cell receptor beta chains from one sample sequenced in a study of OX40 agonist ivuxolimab in advanced cancers. The repertoire was sequenced with immunoSEQ multiplex PCR; TCRdb's copy has only in-frame clones and lacks some. The table records some 64,000 clones, roughly 90% of them present only once. The specimen was CD4+ or CD8+ T cells sorted from blood, collected in a trial of the OX40 agonist ivuxolimab. These receptors were obtained from an adult with an advanced solid tumor such as melanoma, head and neck, liver or kidney cancer.

The chain uses TRBV6-5 and TRBJ1-5; D is undetermined. Germline-derived CDR1 and CDR2 are MNHEY and SVGAGI. This CDR3 comprises 13 residues. V dropped 3 bases and J dropped 4 bases, with 7 bases sitting between them. CDR3 sequence (DNA): TGTGCCAGCAGTTATTTCCGGAATCAGCCCCAGCATTTT. Amino acid sequence: CASSYFRNQPQHF.

The J gene is TRBJ2-3, the V gene TRBV4-2; D unclear. Germline CDR1 LGHNA, CDR2 YNFKEQ. This CDR3 has 11 amino acids. Trimming shortened V by 4 bases and J by 2 bases, and 1 base separated the two germline ends. CDR3 bases: TGTGCCAGCAGCCTCACAGATACGCAGTATTTT. It yields the protein CASSLTDTQYF.

The table lists this clone with a few counts. This chain links TRBV6-5 with TRBJ1-1; no firm D call. The V end was cut by 3 bases, the J end by 3 bases, with 8 bases between. Germline V gene data show CDR1 as MNHEY and CDR2 as SVGAGI. CDR3 length: 13 amino acids. The DNA of the CDR3 is TGTGCCAGCAGTTATCTCCAGGACACTGAAGCTTTCTTT. Residues: CASSYLQDTEAFF.

The chain uses TRBV28 and TRBJ2-7; D is uncertain. CDR1 is MDHEN and CDR2 is SYDVKM in the germline V gene. V lost 5 bases, J lost 0 bases, and 5 bases lay in between. The CDR3 is 12 amino acids. CDR3 region: CASSPSSYEQYF. The CDR3 DNA reads as TGTGCCAGCAGTCCGAGCTCCTACGAGCAGTACTTC.

The CDR3 nucleotides are TGTGCCAGCAGTTGGGCCCCCGGGACAGGGAATCAGCCCCAGCATTTT. Residues: CASSWAPGTGNQPQHF. The chain employs TRBV28 and TRBJ1-5, with TRBD1 matching over 9 bases. Trimming took 4 bases from V and 4 from J; bases not matched to a gene: 8. This CDR3 contains 16 residues. CDR1 and CDR2 (germline): MDHEN, SYDVKM.

This clone was seen a handful of times. This chain joins TRBV7-9 and TRBJ1-2, with 7 bases that match TRBD1. The CDR3 loop spans 16 amino acids. Germline V gene data show CDR1 as SEHNR and CDR2 as FQNEAQ (reference sequence). With 5 bases clipped from V and 4 bases from J, the junction kept 13 bases outside the gene matches. The CDR3 bases are TGTGCCAGCAGCCTTAGGGGGCAGGAGACGTTCTATGGCTACACCTTC. Protein: CASSLRGQETFYGYTF.

This chain joins TRBV14 and TRBJ1-4, with D unresolved. The germline CDR1 and CDR2 sequences are SGHDN and FVKESK. With 1 base removed from V and 8 bases from J, the gap between germline ends came to 14 bases. The CDR3 spans 15 residues. CDR3: CASSQVAGFSEKLFF. The CDR3 bases are TGTGCCAGCAGCCAAGTGGCGGGGTTCTCCGAAAAACTGTTTTTT.

The rearrangement links TRBV2 to TRBJ1-5, with TRBD1 as a possible D gene (6 bases). Trimming cost V 7 bases and J 12 bases, with 16 bases left between them. Germline CDR1 and CDR2: SNHLY and FYNNEI. The CDR3 is made up of 12 amino acids. CDR3 bases: TGTGCCAGCACCGAAGCAGGGGCCCGCCAGCATTTT. Translated: CASTEAGARQHF.

DNA of the CDR3: TGTGCCGGGGGGCGAGGGTTTGATGGAAACACCATATATTTT. Translation: CAGGRGFDGNTIYF. The chain is built from TRBV30 and TRBJ1-3, with D tentatively TRBD1 (6 bases). V was trimmed by 8 bases and J by 3 bases, leaving 17 bases between them. Germline lookup yields CDR1 GTSNPN and CDR2 SVGIG (reference sequence). The CDR3 has 14 amino acids.

CDR3 region: CASRTRQDPDESNEKLFF. CDR3 in DNA: TGTGCCAGTAGGACAAGACAGGATCCGGATGAGAGTAATGAAAAACTGTTTTTT. The V call is TRBV19, the J call TRBJ1-4; maybe TRBD1 (6 bases). This CDR3 has 18 amino acids. Germline assignment: CDR1 LNHDA and CDR2 SQIVND (reference sequence). Trimming stripped 6 bases from V and 4 bases from J, with 24 bases between.

The rearrangement joins TRBV30 to TRBJ1-1; D is unclear. Looked up from germline, CDR1 is GTSNPN and CDR2 is SVGIG (reference sequence). The germline V and J ends were trimmed by 0 bases and 8 bases, with 7 bases remaining between them. The CDR3 is 11 residues long. CDR3 protein: CAWSVGQEAFF. In DNA form, the CDR3 reads TGTGCCTGGAGTGTCGGGCAGGAAGCTTTCTTT.